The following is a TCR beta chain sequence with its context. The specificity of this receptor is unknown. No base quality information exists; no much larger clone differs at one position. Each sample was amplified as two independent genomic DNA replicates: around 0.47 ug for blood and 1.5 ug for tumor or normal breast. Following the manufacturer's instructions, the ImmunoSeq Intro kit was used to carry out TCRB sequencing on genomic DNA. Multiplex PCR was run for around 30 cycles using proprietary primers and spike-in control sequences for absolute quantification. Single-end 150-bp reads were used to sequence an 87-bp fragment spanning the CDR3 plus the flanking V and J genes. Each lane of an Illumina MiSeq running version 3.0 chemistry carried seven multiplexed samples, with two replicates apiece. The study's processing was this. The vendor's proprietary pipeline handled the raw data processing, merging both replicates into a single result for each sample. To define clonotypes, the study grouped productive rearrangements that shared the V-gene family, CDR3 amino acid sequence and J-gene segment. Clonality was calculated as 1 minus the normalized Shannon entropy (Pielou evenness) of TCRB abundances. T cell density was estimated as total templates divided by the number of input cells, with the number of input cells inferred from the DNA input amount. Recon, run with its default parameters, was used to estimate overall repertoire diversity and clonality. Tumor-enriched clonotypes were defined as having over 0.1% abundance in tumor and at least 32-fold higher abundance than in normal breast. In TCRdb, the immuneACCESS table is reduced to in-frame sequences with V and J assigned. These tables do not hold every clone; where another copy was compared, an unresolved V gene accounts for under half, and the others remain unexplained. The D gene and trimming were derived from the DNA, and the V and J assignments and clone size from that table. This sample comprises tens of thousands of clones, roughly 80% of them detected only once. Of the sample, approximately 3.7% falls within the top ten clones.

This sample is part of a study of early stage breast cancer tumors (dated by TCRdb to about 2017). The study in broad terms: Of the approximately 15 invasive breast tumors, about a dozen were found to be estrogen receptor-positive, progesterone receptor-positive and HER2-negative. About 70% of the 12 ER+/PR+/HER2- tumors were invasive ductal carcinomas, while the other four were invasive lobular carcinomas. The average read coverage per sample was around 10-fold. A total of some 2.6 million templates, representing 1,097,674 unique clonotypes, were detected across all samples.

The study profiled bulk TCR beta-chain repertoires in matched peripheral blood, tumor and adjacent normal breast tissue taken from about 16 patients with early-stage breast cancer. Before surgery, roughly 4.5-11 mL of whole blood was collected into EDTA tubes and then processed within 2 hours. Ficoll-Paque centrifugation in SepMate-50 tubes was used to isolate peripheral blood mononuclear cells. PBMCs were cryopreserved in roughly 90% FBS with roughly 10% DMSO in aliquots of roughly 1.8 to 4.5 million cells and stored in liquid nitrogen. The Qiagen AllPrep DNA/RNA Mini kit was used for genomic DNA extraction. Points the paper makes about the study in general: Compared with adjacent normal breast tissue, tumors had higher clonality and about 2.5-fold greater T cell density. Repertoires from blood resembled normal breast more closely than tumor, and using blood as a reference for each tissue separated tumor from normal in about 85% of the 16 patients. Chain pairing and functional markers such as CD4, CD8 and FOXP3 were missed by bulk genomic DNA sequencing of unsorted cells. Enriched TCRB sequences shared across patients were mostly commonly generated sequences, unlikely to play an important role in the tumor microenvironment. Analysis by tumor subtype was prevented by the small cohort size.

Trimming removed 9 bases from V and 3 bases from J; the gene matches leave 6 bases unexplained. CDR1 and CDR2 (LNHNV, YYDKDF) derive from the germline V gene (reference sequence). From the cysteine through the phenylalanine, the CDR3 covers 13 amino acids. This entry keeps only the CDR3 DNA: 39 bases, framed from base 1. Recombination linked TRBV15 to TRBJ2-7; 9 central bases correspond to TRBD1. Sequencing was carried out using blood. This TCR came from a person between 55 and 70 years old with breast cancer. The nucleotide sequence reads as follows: TGTGCCACAAGGGACAGGGCAGACTACGAGCAGTACTTC. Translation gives CATRDRADYEQYF.